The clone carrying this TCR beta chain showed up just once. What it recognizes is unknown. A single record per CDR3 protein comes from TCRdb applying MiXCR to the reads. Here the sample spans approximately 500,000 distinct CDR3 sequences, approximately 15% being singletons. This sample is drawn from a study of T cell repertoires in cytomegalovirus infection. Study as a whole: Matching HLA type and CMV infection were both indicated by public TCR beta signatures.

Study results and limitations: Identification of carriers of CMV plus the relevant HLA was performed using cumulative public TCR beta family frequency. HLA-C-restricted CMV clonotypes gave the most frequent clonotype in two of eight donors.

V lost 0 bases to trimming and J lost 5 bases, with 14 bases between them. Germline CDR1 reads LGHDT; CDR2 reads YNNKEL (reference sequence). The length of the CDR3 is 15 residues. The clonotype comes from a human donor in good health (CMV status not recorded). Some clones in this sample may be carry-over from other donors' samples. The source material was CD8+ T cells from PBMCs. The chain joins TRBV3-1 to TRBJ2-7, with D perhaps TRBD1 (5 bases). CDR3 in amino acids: CASSQEVGATDEQYF. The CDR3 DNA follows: TGTGCCAGCAGCCAAGAAGTAGGGGCGACAGACGAGCAGTACTTC.